This TCR beta chain was recovered during a study of patients and donors after allogeneic stem cell transplantation. This clonotype has just a few counts. V shed 5 bases and J shed 5 bases, with 13 bases lying between them. The CDR3 is made up of 14 amino acids. CDR1 is MNHNS, CDR2 SASEGT, per germline. TCRdb re-derived calls from the RT-PCR reads in MiXCR, one entry per CDR3 protein. This sample yields 900,000 to 1,000,000 distinct CDR3 sequences, of which more than 15% are seen a single time; 6% belongs to the top ten. The chain uses TRBV6-1 and TRBJ1-5; D is unclear. The TCR originated in a human donor who was either an allogeneic HSCT recipient or a stem cell or donor lymphocyte infusion donor (not recorded which). It is not recorded whose cells these are; they may come from a transplant donor. Sequenced: blood, either unsorted or a sorted T cell fraction (not recorded which). The DNA for the CDR3 is TGTGCCAGCAGTCGTTCAAAGGGAGATCAGCCCCAGCATTTT. Translating gives CASSRSKGDQPQHF.